These 4 T cell receptor beta chains were sequenced from one sample in a study of beta chain features in type 1 diabetes. The isolated RNA, all of it, was reverse transcribed, so expressed TCRB transcripts were what got sequenced. Clones were sequenced by immunoSEQ multiplex PCR, and TCRdb holds only the in-frame ones, with some missing. The top ten clones hold over 5% of a sample with a few hundred thousand clones, around 13% of them seen once. Specimen: central memory CD4+ T cells from blood. The receptors here all came from a man aged 25-45 years in good health.

The genes are TRBV15 and TRBJ2-7; D is undetermined. Trimming took off 0 bases at V and 4 bases at J, with 10 bases between the two ends. The CDR3 spans 14 residues. Germline V CDR1 and CDR2: LNHNV, YYDKDF (reference sequence). CDR3 bases: TGTGCCACCAGCAGAGATTTTCGAACTTACGAGCAGTACGTC. Translating it yields CATSRDFRTYEQYV.

This clone has more than one count but fewer than ten. This chain uses TRBV7-2 with TRBJ1-2, with 8 bases lining up with TRBD1. The CDR3 length is 14 residues. Trimming removed 5 bases from V and 4 bases from J; junction bases left unmatched: 6. Germline CDR1 and CDR2: SGHTA and FQGNSA. This CDR3 is CASSPRQGIYGYTF. The CDR3 DNA reads TGTGCCAGCAGCCCTCGACAGGGGATCTATGGCTACACCTTC.

This clone was recorded only once. The gene calls are TRBV4-2 and TRBJ2-5; TRBD2 is a possible D gene (6 bases). Trimming shortened V by 2 bases and J by 5 bases, and 15 bases separated the two germline ends. CDR3 size: 15 residues. Germline CDR1 reads LGHNA; CDR2 reads YNFKEQ. The CDR3 bases are TGTGCCAGCAGCCAAAGTGGGGGACTTGACGAGACCCAGTACTTC. Translating gives CASSQSGGLDETQYF.

This clone has just a few counts. V and J are TRBV5-6 and TRBJ2-3; 9 bases agree with TRBD1. Trimming at V came to 2 bases and at J to 3 bases, leaving 4 bases not matched to a gene. The CDR3 has 15 amino acids. CDR1 is SGHDT and CDR2 is YYEEEE in the germline V gene. In DNA, the CDR3 is TGTGCCAGCAGCTTACCGGACAGGGGTACAGATACGCAGTATTTT. It yields the protein CASSLPDRGTDTQYF.